These 21 T cell receptor beta chains were sequenced from one sample in a study of T cells in Graves' hyperthyroidism and ophthalmopathy. Amplified regions were TCR beta CDR3 sequences from RNA transcripts. A first-round RT-PCR of the TCR CDR3 used the HTBI primer set. TCRdb reprocessed the multiplex PCR reads via MiXCR and lists one record per CDR3 protein. The table shows more than 550,000 distinct CDR3 sequences, with 45% occurring only once. Specimen: peripheral blood or thyroid tissue (not recorded which). Receptors were obtained from an adult man with Graves' disease, either hyperthyroidism or ophthalmopathy (not recorded which).

The chain has TRBV29-1 and TRBJ1-2; tentatively, D is TRBD1 (5 bases). The V end lost 7 bases, the J end lost 5 bases, and 11 bases lay between the germline ends. The length of the CDR3 is 11 residues. CDR1 and CDR2 from the germline V gene are SQVTM and ANQGSEA. CDR3 region: CSGGAGYGYTF. The CDR3 nucleotides read TGCAGCGGCGGGGCAGGGTATGGCTACACCTTC.

This clonotype turned up a few times. The V call is TRBV20-1, the J call TRBJ1-2; D unclear. This CDR3 spans 13 amino acids. The V gene's germline CDR1 is DFQATT and CDR2 SNEGSKA (reference sequence). Deletions cut 1 base from V and 4 bases from J, with 10 bases between. As DNA, the CDR3 is TGCAGTGCTAGAGTCGCCAGTGGCTATGGCTACACCTTC. Its translation: CSARVASGYGYTF.

V is TRBV7-9 and J is TRBJ1-4; 8 positions match TRBD1. J was trimmed by 11 bases and V by 6 bases; bases with no gene match: 17. This CDR3 spans 16 amino acids. Germline V lookup: CDR1 SEHNR, CDR2 FQNEAQ (reference sequence). CDR3 DNA: TGTGCCAGCAGTTCACAGGGACAGGTTTGGGGGAAGAAACTGTTTTTT. It translates to CASSSQGQVWGKKLFF.

V is TRBV10-3 and J is TRBJ2-7, with 8 bases matching TRBD2. J gave up 4 bases and V 6 bases, and 2 bases lay outside the gene matches. CDR1 is ENHRY, CDR2 SYGVKD, per germline. The CDR3 consists of 12 residues. DNA of the CDR3: TGTGCCATCAGAGGCGGGGGGTACGAGCAGTACTTC. Translating gives CAIRGGGYEQYF.

This clonotype has a handful of counts. The V gene is TRBV19, the J gene TRBJ2-2; D gene unclear. Germline CDR1 reads LNHDA; CDR2 reads SQIVND (reference sequence). CDR3 length equals 12 residues. Between the trimmed V and J ends, which lost 7 bases and 6 bases, there was a span of 9 bases. CDR3 loop: CASTAESGELFF. CDR3 nucleotide sequence: TGTGCCAGTACGGCTGAATCCGGGGAGCTGTTTTTT.

The rearrangement links TRBV12-3 or TRBV12-4 to TRBJ1-1; tentatively, D is TRBD1 (6 bases). The germline V and J ends were trimmed by 6 bases and 6 bases, with 14 bases remaining between them. CDR3 length equals 13 residues. In DNA form, the CDR3 reads TGTGCCAGCAGCCGCGTCACAGGGTCTGAAGCTTTCTTT. Its translation is CASSRVTGSEAFF.

In its sample, this clonotype was seen once. A much larger clone lies a single base off, so this may be a read error. The chain has TRBV7-8 and TRBJ2-5, with 7 positions matching TRBD1. The end of the DNA aligns better with TRBJ2-7, so the J call may be wrong. CDR3 length equals 12 residues. Germline CDR1 reads SGHVS; CDR2 reads FQNEAQ. CDR3 sequence (DNA): TGTGTCAGCAGTCCTACAGGGGTCGAGCAGTACTTC. Residues: CVSSPTGVEQYF.

This clonotype was observed at least ten times. This chain connects TRBV7-4 to TRBJ2-5; 8 bases are shared with TRBD2. CDR3 length: 17 amino acids. The V segment lost 5 bases and the J segment 5 bases; nucleotides outside the gene matches: 16. Looked up from germline, CDR1 is SGHVT and CDR2 is SQSDAQ. The CDR3 coding sequence is TGTGCCAGCAGCCCTTGGACTAGCCCGTCGCGAGGGGAGACCCAGTACTTC. Encoded protein: CASSPWTSPSRGETQYF.

This clonotype has just one count. V usage is TRBV20-1 and J usage is TRBJ2-5; 13 nucleotides align to TRBD2. The J segment lost 5 bases and the V segment lost 3 bases, leaving 6 bases of the junction unmatched. CDR1 and CDR2 from the germline V gene are DFQATT and SNEGSKA (reference sequence). There are 15 residues in the CDR3. CDR3 sequence (DNA): TGCAGTGCTAGCCTGACTAGCGGGAGGACTGAGACCCAGTACTTC. It translates to CSASLTSGRTETQYF.

This clonotype appeared many times. The chain couples TRBV2 to TRBJ1-3; D unclear. Germline values: CDR1 SNHLY, CDR2 FYNNEI. The V and J ends lost 6 bases and 3 bases respectively, with 9 bases between them. The CDR3 is 13 residues long. CDR3 DNA: TGTGCCAGCAGGCAGCAGCTTGGAAACACCATATATTTT. Translation gives CASRQQLGNTIYF.

This clonotype was counted many times. V is TRBV10-1 and J is TRBJ2-5, with D perhaps given as TRBD1 or TRBD2 (5 bases each). In germline, CDR1 is WNHNN, CDR2 SYGVQD (reference sequence). The CDR3 loop spans 13 amino acids. V dropped 4 bases and J dropped 0 bases, with 6 bases sitting between them. CDR3 sequence (DNA): TGCGCCAGCAGTGCGGGGCACCAAGAGACCCAGTACTTC. Residues: CASSAGHQETQYF.

V and J are TRBV6-1 and TRBJ2-7, with TRBD2 matching 13 bases. TRBJ2-5 matches the DNA end more closely, so the J call is doubtful. The CDR3 is 17 residues long. Looked up from germline, CDR1 is MNHNS and CDR2 is SASEGT. Written as DNA, the CDR3 is TGTGCCAGCAGCCCCCTGCCCGGACTAGCGGGAGTAGAGACCCAGTACTTC. This sequence encodes CASSPLPGLAGVETQYF.

As for this clonotype: A much larger clonotype is one base distant, so this may be a read error. This chain's CDR3 is CASSVLVEKLLF. Here the CDR3 DNA reads TGTGCCAGCAGTGTCTTGGTTGAAAAACTGCTTTTT. The V and J genes are TRBV2 and TRBJ1-4; D is uncertain. Germline lookup yields CDR1 SNHLY and CDR2 FYNNEI. The CDR3 sequence is 12 residues long.

The chain has TRBV24-1 and TRBJ1-2; TRBD1 matches at 8 bases. CDR3 length: 15 residues. In germline, CDR1 is KGHDR, CDR2 SFDVKD. Trimming cost V 5 bases and J 7 bases; bases outside gene matches: 11. The CDR3 sequence: CATSGIRGQGLGYTF. The CDR3 DNA sequence: TGTGCCACCAGTGGGATACGAGGACAGGGACTTGGCTACACCTTC.

This chain joins TRBV19 and TRBJ1-1; D unclear. V lost 6 bases and J lost 12, with 17 bases in between. The CDR3 contains 12 residues. Germline values: CDR1 LNHDA, CDR2 SQIVND (reference sequence). CDR3 nucleotides: TGTGCCAGTAGCTATTCGAACACTGAGACTTTCTTT. This gives the protein CASSYSNTETFF.

Only one count was recorded for this clonotype. The chain couples TRBV10-3 to TRBJ2-5; the match to TRBD2 covers 8 bases. Trimming at V came to 6 bases and at J to 1 base, leaving 4 bases not matched to a gene. In germline, CDR1 is ENHRY, CDR2 SYGVKD. This CDR3 is 14 amino acids long. Written as DNA, the CDR3 is TGTGCCATCAGCCAAACTAGCGGCCAAGAGACCCAGTACTTC. Translation gives CAISQTSGQETQYF.

The chain links TRBV20-1 to TRBJ2-2; D uncertain. Germline V gives CDR1 DFQATT, CDR2 SNEGSKA (reference sequence). The CDR3 covers 13 residues. Trimming left V 6 bases short and J 3 bases short, with 11 bases between. The CDR3 DNA sequence: TGCAGTGCAAACGTAGCTTACACCGGGGAGCTGTTTTTT. Protein product: CSANVAYTGELFF.

The chain carries TRBV24-1 and TRBJ1-2; D possibly corresponds to TRBD1 (5 bases). V was clipped by 6 bases and J by 4 bases, with 11 bases between them. The CDR3 has 13 residues. CDR1 and CDR2 from the germline V gene are KGHDR and SFDVKD. CDR3 region: CATSFDSSYGYTF. CDR3 nucleotide sequence: TGTGCCACCAGTTTCGACAGCTCCTATGGCTACACCTTC.

This chain joins TRBV7-2 and TRBJ1-1; TRBD1 matches at 10 bases. J was trimmed by 5 bases and V by 5 bases; bases with no gene match: 8. Germline lookup yields CDR1 SGHTA and CDR2 FQGNSA. The CDR3 runs 15 residues. The CDR3 loop is CASSPRQGARTEAFF. The CDR3 DNA sequence: TGTGCCAGCAGCCCACGACAGGGGGCGAGGACTGAAGCTTTCTTT.

This clonotype was counted ten times or more. V usage is TRBV7-8 and J usage is TRBJ2-5; D call uncertain. The CDR3 is made up of 14 amino acids. V shed 1 base and J shed 5 bases, with 11 bases lying between them. Germline CDR1 reads SGHVS; CDR2 reads FQNEAQ. CDR3 sequence: CASSLDYPSETQYF. CDR3 sequence (DNA): TGTGCCAGCAGCTTAGACTATCCTTCGGAGACCCAGTACTTC.

V usage is TRBV5-1 and J usage is TRBJ1-2; D unresolved. The germline V gene has CDR1 SGHRS and CDR2 YFSETQ. V lost 0 bases and J 0 bases, leaving 9 bases between the germline ends. This CDR3 is built from 15 residues. As DNA, the CDR3 is TGCGCCAGCAGCTTGGAGCCAGGAACTAACTATGGCTACACCTTC. Its translation is CASSLEPGTNYGYTF.